Listed below are T cell receptor beta chains from one sample, sequenced in a study of shared clonotypes between healthy human individuals. The repertoire was sequenced with immunoSEQ multiplex PCR; TCRdb's copy has only in-frame clones and lacks some. There are roughly 570,000 clones in the sample; 95% to 98% occur only once, and 0.3% lies in the top ten. Input material: naive CD8+ T cells sorted from blood. The receptors originated from a man aged 25-45 years in good health. CDR3s include the opening cysteine and the closing phenylalanine or tryptophan. A D gene is named only where the DNA matches it firmly. The listing skips clone size in some rows; elsewhere it reads once, few, many or a size class.

J | V | size | length | D | CDR3 | DNA
TRBJ2-1 | TRBV7-9 | . | 11 | . | CASSRVDEQFF | TGTGCCAGCAGCCGAGTGGATGAGCAGTTCTTC
TRBJ2-3 | TRBV9 | . | 15 | TRBD2 | CASSSSGRAADTQYF | TGTGCCAGCAGTAGTAGCGGGAGGGCCGCAGATACGCAGTATTTT
TRBJ2-5 | TRBV11-2 | once | 17 | TRBD2 | CASSIVRWTSGQETQYF | TGTGCCAGCAGCATCGTCAGGTGGACTAGCGGACAAGAGACCCAGTACTTC
TRBJ2-7 | TRBV6-1 | . | 13 | . | CASSAGRAYEQYF | TGTGCCAGCAGTGCGGGAAGGGCCTACGAGCAGTACTTC
TRBJ2-5 | TRBV28 | . | 16 | TRBD1 | CASSLRDRGFQETQYF | TGTGCCAGCAGTTTGCGGGACAGGGGTTTCCAAGAGACCCAGTACTTC
TRBJ1-1 | TRBV29-1 | . | 16 | TRBD1 | CSVGGGQGLMNTEAFF | TGCAGCGTTGGGGGGGGACAGGGGCTCATGAACACTGAAGCTTTCTTT
TRBJ1-1 | TRBV6-5 | . | 13 | . | CASSYGVGNEAFF | TGTGCCAGCAGTTACGGGGTGGGGAATGAAGCTTTCTTT
TRBJ1-2 | TRBV19 | once | 12 | TRBD1 | CATDRGAYGYTF | TGTGCCACAGACAGGGGCGCCTATGGCTACACCTTC
TRBJ2-2 | TRBV11-2 | . | 15 | TRBD2 | CASSYSGANTGELFF | TGTGCCAGCAGCTATAGCGGGGCGAACACCGGGGAGCTGTTTTTT
TRBJ2-7 | TRBV19 | . | 15 | TRBD1 | CASSKWTGNADEQYF | TGTGCCAGTAGTAAGTGGACAGGGAATGCGGACGAGCAGTACTTC
TRBJ2-7 | TRBV9 | . | 12 | . | CASSPKGYEQYF | TGTGCCAGCAGCCCAAAGGGTTACGAGCAGTACTTC
TRBJ2-7 | TRBV5-5 | . | 14 | . | CASSLSSGNYEQYF | TGTGCCAGCAGCTTATCGTCGGGTAACTACGAGCAGTACTTC
TRBJ2-2 | TRBV29-1 | . | 12 | . | CSVVGDTGELFF | TGCAGCGTTGTAGGGGATACCGGGGAGCTGTTTTTT
TRBJ2-7 | TRBV27 | . | 15 | TRBD1 | CASRTLQGASHEQYF | TGTGCCAGCAGAACCCTCCAGGGGGCGTCCCACGAGCAGTACTTC
TRBJ2-7 | TRBV7-2 | . | 12 | . | CASSLVSYEQYF | TGTGCCAGCAGCTTAGTGAGCTACGAGCAGTACTTC
TRBJ2-2 | TRBV28 | . | 12 | . | CASRTATGELFF | TGTGCCAGCAGGACAGCCACCGGGGAGCTGTTTTTT
TRBJ1-1 | TRBV10-1 | . | 16 | . | CASSEVVGTANTEAFF | TGCGCCAGCAGTGAAGTAGTCGGGACCGCGAACACTGAAGCTTTCTTT
TRBJ2-5 | TRBV7-2 | . | 12 | . | CASSLPPETQYF | TGTGCCAGCAGCTTACCCCCCGAGACCCAGTACTTC
TRBJ2-2 | TRBV27 | . | 12 | . | CASSFWTGELFF | TGTGCCAGCAGTTTTTGGACCGGGGAGCTGTTTTTT
TRBJ1-2 | TRBV4-3 | . | 13 | . | CASSQRAGDGYTF | TGCGCCAGCAGCCAAAGGGCAGGAGATGGCTACACCTTC
TRBJ1-1 | TRBV7-9 | . | 15 | . | CASSPPGLTNTEAFF | TGTGCCAGCAGCCCCCCGGGGCTGACGAACACTGAAGCTTTCTTT
TRBJ2-7 | TRBV11-2 | . | 14 | . | CASSLVGLLYEQYF | TGTGCCAGCAGCTTAGTCGGATTACTGTACGAGCAGTACTTC
TRBJ2-7 | TRBV28 | . | 17 | TRBD2 | CASSPTTVVAGVVEQYF | TGTGCCAGCAGTCCTACTACTGTAGTAGCGGGAGTTGTCGAGCAGTACTTC
TRBJ2-2 | TRBV10-1 | . | 14 | . | CASSEPGGTGELFF | TGCGCCAGCAGTGAACCAGGAGGCACCGGGGAGCTGTTTTTT
TRBJ2-6 | TRBV7-8 | once | 13 | . | CASSLFGANVLTF | TGTGCCAGCAGCCTCTTTGGGGCCAACGTCCTGACTTTC
TRBJ2-3 | TRBV7-9 | once | 12 | . | CASILSGDTQYF | TGTGCCAGCATTCTCTCTGGAGATACGCAGTATTTT
TRBJ1-5 | TRBV7-6 | . | 20 | TRBD1 | CASSLARAGGYSSVRQPQHF | TGTGCCAGCAGCTTAGCGAGAGCAGGGGGCTATTCTTCGGTTCGTCAGCCCCAGCATTTT
TRBJ1-2 | TRBV19 | . | 14 | TRBD1 | CASSQDRNNYGYTF | TGTGCCAGTAGCCAGGACAGGAATAACTATGGCTACACCTTC
TRBJ2-7 | TRBV7-9 | . | 14 | . | CASSLVHDTYEQYF | TGTGCCAGCAGCTTAGTGCACGACACCTACGAGCAGTACTTC
TRBJ1-1 | TRBV11-2 | . | 13 | . | CASREGGGTEAFF | TGTGCCAGCCGCGAGGGGGGCGGCACTGAAGCTTTCTTT
TRBJ2-2 | TRBV4-3 | once | 15 | . | CASSQDIGDTGELFF | TGCGCCAGCAGCCAAGACATTGGAGACACCGGGGAGCTGTTTTTT
TRBJ1-1 | TRBV12-5 | . | 17 | . | CASGSWGNTLGETEAFF | TGTGCTAGTGGTTCCTGGGGAAACACTCTGGGGGAGACTGAAGCTTTCTTT
TRBJ1-1 | TRBV28 | . | 14 | . | CASNPLGPNTEAFF | TGTGCCTCTAACCCCTTGGGGCCGAACACTGAAGCTTTCTTT
TRBJ1-2 | TRBV7-2 | . | 15 | . | CASSLAPGLDYGYTF | TGTGCCAGCAGCTTAGCGCCAGGTCTGGACTATGGCTACACCTTC
TRBJ2-7 | TRBV6-5 | . | 13 | . | CASSHHSVYEQYF | TGTGCCAGCAGTCACCACAGCGTCTACGAGCAGTACTTC
TRBJ2-7 | TRBV28 | . | 16 | TRBD1 | CASSTIIRDRVHEQYF | TGTGCCAGCAGCACCATCATCCGGGACAGGGTTCACGAGCAGTACTTC
TRBJ1-5 | TRBV28 | . | 15 | . | CASSPQGIGNQPQHF | TGTGCCAGCAGTCCCCAGGGAATCGGCAATCAGCCCCAGCATTTT
TRBJ2-7 | TRBV10-2 | . | 12 | . | CASVDGGHEQYF | TGCGCCAGCGTCGACGGGGGGCACGAGCAGTACTTC
TRBJ2-1 | TRBV9 | . | 14 | . | CASSAPPAYNEQFF | TGTGCCAGCAGCGCACCTCCAGCCTACAATGAGCAGTTCTTC
TRBJ2-3 | TRBV2 | . | 16 | TRBD2 | CASSPGLAANTDTQYF | TGTGCCAGCAGTCCGGGACTAGCGGCCAACACAGATACGCAGTATTTT
TRBJ1-5 | TRBV28 | . | 13 | . | CASPGQNFQPQHF | TGTGCCTCCCCGGGGCAGAACTTTCAGCCCCAGCATTTT
TRBJ1-3 | TRBV5-4 | . | 16 | . | CASSPGGYSSGNTIYF | TGTGCCAGCAGCCCGGGGGGCTACAGCTCTGGAAACACCATATATTTT
TRBJ2-7 | TRBV18 | . | 15 | TRBD2 | CASSPMREFRYEQYF | TGTGCCAGCTCACCAATGCGGGAGTTCCGGTACGAGCAGTACTTC
TRBJ1-1 | TRBV7-2 | . | 15 | . | CASSPTSLVNTEAFF | TGTGCCAGCAGCCCGACCTCGTTGGTGAACACTGAAGCTTTCTTT
TRBJ1-1 | TRBV29-1 | . | 15 | TRBD1 | CSVEDRDRENTEAFF | TGCAGCGTTGAGGACCGGGACAGAGAGAACACTGAAGCTTTCTTT
TRBJ2-3 | TRBV2 | . | 17 | TRBD2 | CASNGLASGGSTDTQYF | TGTGCCAGCAACGGTTTGGCTAGCGGGGGCAGCACAGATACGCAGTATTTT